Reported below is one TCR beta chain. This CDR3 region has 15 residues. V was pared by 3 bases and J by 7 bases, with 21 bases between. Looked up from germline, CDR1 is GTSNPN and CDR2 is SVGIG (reference sequence). The investigators split CD4+ cells into a CD45RA+ naive subset and a CD45RA-negative memory subset. The authors loaded 200 ng DNA, some 32,000 T cell genomes, into sorted-subset replicate PCRs. Sequencing used immunoSEQ multiplex PCR; TCRdb keeps in-frame clones, though not all of them. This sample carries some 2.1 million clones, over 85% of them seen once, and the ten largest clones take 0.1% to 0.15%. This record comes from a study of shared clonotypes between healthy human individuals.

The TCR was taken from a man younger than 30 in good health. This rearrangement joins TRBV30 to TRBJ1-2; D ambiguous. Sequencing input: naive CD4+ T cells sorted from blood. Subset described: CD45RA+ positively selected. The CDR3 loop reads CAWSGDEGGRGGYTF. CDR3 coding DNA: TGTGCCTGGAGCGGAGATGAAGGAGGGCGGGGTGGCTACACCTTC.